The subject of this entry is one TCR beta chain. This clone's antigen is unknown. Base quality data are lacking; no much larger clone is found one base away. This specimen comes from a study of blood T cell repertoires in COVID-19 (dated by TCRdb to 2020 to 2021). Regarding the research as a whole: Samples from collaborators originated in the United States, Italy and Spain and spanned both the acute and convalescent phases of COVID-19. The prospective study material was composed of cDNA or gDNA derived from T cells, B-cell-depleted T cells, or PBMCs. Subjects who had been exposed to COVID-19, were actively infected with it, or had recovered from it provided the deeply sampled blood TCRbeta repertoires that made up the dataset. The repertoires were released in a freely available public database meant as a resource for research on the immune response to SARS-CoV-2. The samples were drawn from the first 160 participants of the ongoing ImmuneRACE study and from some 1,300 subjects provided by 6 global collaborators. Sample metadata almost always included a de-identified subject ID, COVID-19 status, age in years and sex. Where available, HLA class I and class II types were taken from metadata supplied by the sample provider and were not determined by assay-based typing.

The CDR3 holds 16 amino acids from the cysteine to the phenylalanine. The CDR3 DNA has 48 bases and is translated from base 1. In the germline V gene, CDR1 corresponds to MNHNS and CDR2 to SASEGT. Cut back by 3 bases and 0 bases, the V and J ends lie 14 bases apart. Collaborating institutions collected whole blood in K2EDTA tubes following their own protocols. For TCRbeta analysis, collaborators shipped samples as frozen whole blood, isolated PBMCs, or DNA extracted from either of those sample types. TCRbeta CDR3 regions were amplified from genomic DNA using the immunoSEQ Assay, a bias-controlled multiplex PCR. In the authors' own workflow: The number of nucleated cells in each sample was estimated by amplification of reference gene primers within the assay. To quantify the absolute abundance of each unique TCRbeta CDR3 rearrangement, sequence reads were collapsed and filtered. For each sample, productive Simpson clonality was calculated as the square root of Simpson's diversity index over productive rearrangements. TCRdb stores this immuneACCESS table with in-frame sequences only. Part of the clones is absent; in the studies checked, under half of the shortfall reflects unresolved V genes, and no reason is known for the rest. From that table come the V and J calls and clone size; the DNA was used to work out D and trimming. Recorded for this sample are 88,000 or so clones; 75% to 90% of them occurred a single time. The ten largest account for roughly 7.2% of the sample.

Paper-wide results and their limitations: Clinical and demographic metadata were provided uncurated, with the amount varying by source and participant.

The V gene is TRBV6-1 and the J gene is TRBJ1-1; no D gene call is confident. The receptor comes from a man in his 60s with acute or convalescent COVID-19. The sequencing sample was made of peripheral blood. Read as DNA, the sequence is TGTGCCAGCAGTGACTACCAGGTTACCATGAACACTGAAGCTTTCTTT. Its translation reads: CASSDYQVTMNTEAFF.